The entry that follows covers one T cell receptor (beta chain) sequence. This record comes from a study of T cells in Graves' hyperthyroidism and ophthalmopathy. TCR beta CDR3 regions were amplified from RNA transcripts. The study used the HTBI primer set for a first-round RT-PCR of the TCR CDR3. TCRdb re-derived calls from the multiplex PCR reads in MiXCR, one entry per CDR3 protein. This sample carries hundreds of thousands of distinct CDR3 sequences, approximately 23% of them seen once, and the ten largest clones take about 49%. V was cut by 3 bases and J by 4 bases, with 12 bases left in between. Germline CDR1 MGHRA, CDR2 YSYEKL. The CDR3 consists of 14 residues.

This TCR was sampled from a woman between 65 and 79 years old with Graves' ophthalmopathy. Sample: blood. The chain links TRBV4-1 to TRBJ1-2; no clear D. The CDR3 DNA reads as TGCGCCAGCAGCCAGGAGGTGGTAAGCTATGGCTACACCTTC. It codes for CASSQEVVSYGYTF.